The sequence of this T cell receptor (beta chain) was determined in a study of T-cell memory formation after mild COVID-19. MiXCR, run by TCRdb on the 5' RACE reads, gives a single entry per CDR3 protein. The sample includes about 170,000 distinct CDR3 sequences, approximately 12% of them seen just once. This CDR3 has 15 amino acids. With 6 bases clipped from V and 5 bases from J, the junction kept 6 bases outside the gene matches. The germline CDR1 and CDR2 sequences are MNHEY and SVGEGT. Material for sequencing was PBMCs or a T cell subset sorted from them (not recorded which). The receptor comes from a young man who had mild COVID-19 (a few samples of this study predate the infection). Cell type and time point are not known. The chain couples TRBV6-2 or TRBV6-3 to TRBJ2-1; 11 bases are shared with TRBD1. The CDR3 DNA is TGTGCCAGCAGAGATCCGGGACAGGGGGACAATGAGCAGTTCTTC. Its translation is CASRDPGQGDNEQFF.